This T cell receptor (beta chain) appears in the sequencing data of a study of cytomegalovirus exposure and HLA in healthy donors. Regarding the study as a whole: Most sequenced TCRs were rare (though some public TCRs occurred in many donors).

For this clone: The target antigen is unknown.

PCR was performed using 60 Vbeta and 13 Jbeta primers. The protocol was immunoSEQ multiplex PCR, while the TCRdb copy is restricted to in-frame clones and leaves out a portion. The sample carries 150,000 to 200,000 clones, 68% recorded once. This CDR3 region has 15 residues. Germline loops: CDR1 LNHDA, CDR2 SQIVND (reference sequence). V lost 4 bases, J lost 4 bases, and 7 bases stayed unmatched. Sequencing input: PBMCs. This TCR came from a man aged 45-65 years in good health and CMV-seronegative. The chain has TRBV19 and TRBJ1-5; 7 nucleotides align to TRBD1. This CDR3 reads CASSNSDRWNQPQHF. DNA of the CDR3: TGTGCCAGTAGTAATTCGGACAGGTGGAATCAGCCCCAGCATTTT.